A selection of T cell receptor beta chains follows, all from one sample in a study of blood T cell repertoires in COVID-19. Clones were sequenced by immunoSEQ multiplex PCR, and TCRdb holds only the in-frame ones, with some missing. This table has some 45,000 clones, over 80% appearing once. Sequences were obtained from peripheral blood. The source is a man aged 80 or over in a cohort sampled during active COVID-19. The CDR3 runs from the conserved cysteine through the conserved F or W. Each record gives: J gene, clone size, D gene, V gene, CDR3 protein, CDR3 DNA. A D gene is named only where the DNA matches it firmly. Expanded clones get a size class; other rows say once, few or many, or leave the size out.

>TRBJ1-1|NA|NA|TRBV19
CASSIKGGGSTEAFF
TGTGCCAGTAGTATCAAGGGAGGAGGTTCGACTGAAGCTTTCTTT
>TRBJ2-1|NA|TRBD2|TRBV11-2
CASSLVTSGGAIEQFF
TGTGCCAGCAGCTTAGTCACTAGCGGGGGGGCGATTGAGCAGTTCTTC
>TRBJ1-2|NA|NA|TRBV29-1
CSVVKGVNYGYTF
TGCAGCGTTGTGAAAGGGGTTAACTATGGCTACACCTTC
>TRBJ2-1|NA|NA|TRBV19
CASSYDGGTGIVYNEQFF
TGTGCCAGTTCGTACGATGGGGGCACTGGAATTGTCTACAATGAGCAGTTCTTC
>TRBJ1-6|NA|TRBD1|TRBV18
CASSPGSGGYSSPLHF
TGTGCCAGCTCACCAGGGTCAGGGGGTTACAGTTCACCCCTCCACTTT
>TRBJ2-1|once|TRBD1|TRBV19
CATGGQENSYNEQFF
TGTGCCACTGGGGGACAGGAGAACTCCTACAATGAGCAGTTCTTC
>TRBJ1-1|NA|NA|TRBV2
CASSEAGRRTEAFF
TGTGCCAGCAGTGAAGCGGGGCGGAGAACTGAAGCTTTCTTT
>TRBJ2-2|NA|NA|TRBV6-4
CASSDFGGAGTGELFF
TGTGCCAGCAGTGACTTCGGGGGAGCGGGCACCGGGGAGCTGTTTTTT
>TRBJ1-1|NA|NA|TRBV7-9
CASSLVRLTEAFF
TGTGCCAGCAGCTTAGTTAGACTCACTGAAGCTTTCTTT
>TRBJ2-6|NA|NA|TRBV19
CASAPTGRYSGANVLTF
TGTGCCAGTGCCCCGACAGGGAGGTACTCTGGGGCCAACGTCCTGACTTTC
>TRBJ1-4|NA|NA|TRBV29-1
CSVLEPLGNEKLFF
TGCAGCGTCCTCGAGCCCTTGGGCAATGAAAAACTGTTTTTT
>TRBJ2-6|NA|TRBD2|TRBV28
CASSIAGASSGANVLTF
TGTGCCAGCAGCATAGCGGGAGCGTCATCTGGGGCCAACGTCCTGACTTTC
>TRBJ1-2|few|NA|TRBV28
CASSLFQGNYGYTF
TGTGCCAGCAGTTTATTTCAGGGAAACTATGGCTACACCTTC
>TRBJ1-1|NA|TRBD1|TRBV18
CASSGQGANTEAFF
TGTGCCAGCTCAGGACAGGGGGCGAACACTGAAGCTTTCTTT
>TRBJ2-3|NA|NA|TRBV11-2
CASSLGLVPAQYF
TGTGCCAGCAGCTTAGGTTTAGTCCCTGCGCAGTATTTT
>TRBJ2-7|NA|TRBD1|TRBV7-8
CASSLSQGATYEQYF
TGTGCCAGCAGCTTATCACAGGGGGCTACCTACGAGCAGTACTTC